Below are 31 T cell receptor beta chains sequenced from a single sample in a study of technical replicates of blood from a few donors. TCRdb's table, derived via immunoSEQ multiplex PCR, lists solely in-frame clones and lacks some. The table has about 49,000 clones, 90% to 95% seen once. Source material: PBMCs. These TCRs come from a human donor in good health. Some clones in this sample may be carry-over from other donors' samples.

The V gene is TRBV6-6, the J gene TRBJ1-2; D not certain. The germline gives CDR1 MNHNY, CDR2 SVGAGI (reference sequence). The CDR3 runs 13 residues. The V end lost 2 bases, the J end lost 3 bases, and 7 bases lay between the germline ends. In DNA form, the CDR3 reads TGTGCCAGCAGTTACGAGGTGTACTATGGCTACACCTTC. Encoded protein: CASSYEVYYGYTF.

The chain couples TRBV6-1 to TRBJ1-2, with D possibly TRBD1 on 5 matching bases. V lost 7 bases, J lost 6 bases, and 12 bases lay in between. This CDR3 region has 12 residues. Germline assignment: CDR1 MNHNS and CDR2 SASEGT. The CDR3 sequence is CASNLRGDGYTF. The DNA of the CDR3 is TGTGCCAGCAACCTACGGGGGGATGGCTACACCTTC.

This chain connects TRBV5-4 to TRBJ2-7; TRBD1 is a possible D gene (5 bases). The germline V and J ends were trimmed by 5 bases and 3 bases, with 15 bases remaining between them. CDR3 length: 14 residues. CDR1 SGHNT and CDR2 YYREEE come from the germline V gene (reference sequence). The CDR3 sequence is CASRAKGQGYEQYF. The CDR3 DNA is TGTGCCAGCAGGGCTAAGGGGCAGGGCTACGAGCAGTACTTC.

The count of this clone is one. V gene TRBV29-1 combines with J gene TRBJ2-5; D possibly corresponds to TRBD2 (6 bases). The CDR3 has 15 amino acids. Germline V CDR1 and CDR2: SQVTM, ANQGSEA. V gave up 0 bases and J gave up 7 bases, with 18 bases separating them. The CDR3 here is CSVEEATVLGGTQYF. The CDR3 DNA follows: TGCAGCGTTGAAGAGGCCACTGTTCTGGGGGGGACCCAGTACTTC.

The V and J genes are TRBV7-2 and TRBJ2-7, with TRBD1 matching 9 bases. This CDR3 region has 14 residues. Trimming took 5 bases from V and 1 from J; bases not matched to a gene: 3. CDR1 and CDR2 (germline): SGHTA, FQGNSA. The CDR3, as DNA: TGTGCCAGCAGCGGAGACAGGGGGTCCTACGAGCAGTACTTC. Translating gives CASSGDRGSYEQYF.

The genes are TRBV7-3 and TRBJ1-3; D perhaps matches TRBD1 (6 bases). The CDR3 has 14 amino acids. Deletions cut 4 bases from V and 6 bases from J, with 13 bases between. CDR1 is SGHTA, CDR2 FQGTGA, per germline. This chain's CDR3 is CASSSLEGENTIYF. CDR3 coding DNA: TGTGCCAGCAGCTCCCTAGAGGGGGAAAACACCATATATTTT. Together with reference TRBV7-3 and TRBJ1-3, the CDR3 gives the full variable domain: GAGVSQTPSNKVTEKGKYVELRCDPISGHTALYWYRQSLGQGPEFLIYFQGTGAADDSGLPNDRFFAVRPEGSVSTLKIQRTERGDSAVYLCASSSLEGENTIYFGEGSWLTVV.

This sequence joins TRBV7-6 and TRBJ2-1; unclear D gene. Trimming pared 1 base from V and 6 bases from J, leaving 7 bases between. The germline gives CDR1 SGHVS, CDR2 FNYEAQ. The CDR3 length is 13 residues. CDR3 residues: CASSLGRVNEQFF. In nucleotides, the CDR3 is TGTGCCAGCAGCTTAGGTAGAGTCAATGAGCAGTTCTTC.

The chain links TRBV6-1 to TRBJ1-2, with 8 bases matching TRBD1. J was trimmed by 8 bases and V by 6 bases; bases with no gene match: 8. CDR3 size: 13 residues. Germline CDR1 and CDR2: MNHNS and SASEGT. The CDR3 reads CASRSDRARGYTF. The CDR3 DNA reads TGTGCCAGCAGGTCGGACAGGGCTCGCGGCTACACCTTC.

The chain couples TRBV7-9 to TRBJ1-4; no clear D gene. Trimming took off 5 bases at V and 4 bases at J, with 17 bases between the two ends. Germline-derived CDR1 and CDR2 are SEHNR and FQNEAQ (reference sequence). The CDR3 has 16 residues. CDR3 DNA sequence: TGTGCCAGCAGCCCGGGGTCCCGTGGGGATAATGAAAAACTGTTTTTT. It translates to CASSPGSRGDNEKLFF. Full variable domain (missing parts from reference TRBV7-9 and TRBJ1-4): DTGVSQNPRHKITKRGQNVTFRCDPISEHNRLYWYRQTLGQGPEFLTYFQNEAQLEKSRLLSDRFSAERPKGSFSTLEIQRTEQGDSAMYLCASSPGSRGDNEKLFFGSGTQLSVL.

This chain links TRBV19 with TRBJ1-3; D is uncertain. The germline V gene encodes CDR1 LNHDA and CDR2 SQIVND (reference sequence). The CDR3 is made up of 12 amino acids. Trimming took off 3 bases at V and 3 bases at J, with 3 bases between the two ends. DNA for the CDR3: TGTGCCAGTAGTATCAGTGGAAACACCATATATTTT. Translation: CASSISGNTIYF.

The CDR3 spells CASSLDARQGRDGYTF. CDR3 DNA: TGTGCCAGCAGCTTAGACGCGAGACAGGGCAGGGACGGCTACACCTTC. The chain joins TRBV7-2 to TRBJ1-2, with 7 bases that match TRBD1. CDR1 is SGHTA, CDR2 FQGNSA, per germline. The J segment lost 8 bases and the V segment lost 1 base, leaving 13 bases of the junction unmatched. The CDR3 is made up of 16 amino acids.

This rearrangement joins TRBV7-9 to TRBJ2-7, with 10 bases lining up with TRBD2. The V gene's germline CDR1 is SEHNR and CDR2 FQNEAQ (reference sequence). V lost 5 bases and J lost 4; bases outside the gene matches: 8. This CDR3 has 15 amino acids. Here the CDR3 DNA reads TGTGCCAGCAGCGACGCTAGCGGGAGTACGTACGAGCAGTACTTC. It is translated as CASSDASGSTYEQYF.

V is TRBV5-6 and J is TRBJ2-7; 11 bases agree with TRBD2. CDR3 size: 15 residues. The junction had 8 bases not matched to a gene; V was cut back by 4 bases and J by 5 bases. The germline V gene has CDR1 SGHDT and CDR2 YYEEEE. The CDR3 DNA reads as TGTGCCAGCAGCCCGGGACTAGCGGACCTGGACGAGCAGTACTTC. Translated: CASSPGLADLDEQYF.

V gene TRBV4-1 combines with J gene TRBJ1-1; TRBD1 matches 8 bases. V gave up 1 base and J gave up 1 base; unmatched junction bases: 2. The CDR3 covers 15 residues. Germline V gene sequence: CDR1 MGHRA, CDR2 YSYEKL. The CDR3 coding sequence is TGCGCCAGCAGCCAAGTTGGACAGGGGAACACTGAAGCTTTCTTT. Its translation: CASSQVGQGNTEAFF.

The chain joins TRBV7-9 to TRBJ1-4; D ambiguous. The CDR3 is 14 residues long. The germline V gene encodes CDR1 SEHNR and CDR2 FQNEAQ (reference sequence). The V and J ends lost 4 bases and 5 bases respectively, with 11 bases between them. CDR3 sequence reads: CASSCQITNEKLFF. CDR3 nucleotides: TGTGCCAGCAGCTGTCAGATTACGAATGAAAAACTGTTTTTT. Variable domain in full (rest from reference TRBV7-9 and TRBJ1-4): DTGVSQNPRHKITKRGQNVTFRCDPISEHNRLYWYRQTLGQGPEFLTYFQNEAQLEKSRLLSDRFSAERPKGSFSTLEIQRTEQGDSAMYLCASSCQITNEKLFFGSGTQLSVL.

J is TRBJ1-1 and V is TRBV7-9; D is ambiguous. V dropped 10 bases and J dropped 1 base, with 10 bases sitting between them. The CDR3 covers 12 residues. Germline CDR1 and CDR2: SEHNR and FQNEAQ (reference sequence). The CDR3 nucleotides read TGTGCCAATTCACGAGGGAACACTGAAGCTTTCTTT. Protein sequence: CANSRGNTEAFF.

This sequence joins TRBV19 and TRBJ1-2; a weak D match, TRBD1 (5 bases). CDR3 length: 13 residues. V lost 7 bases, J lost 4 bases, and 13 bases lay in between. Germline CDR1 LNHDA, CDR2 SQIVND (reference sequence). The CDR3 bases are TGTGCCAGTAATTTACAGGTGGGCTATGGCTACACCTTC. Its protein is CASNLQVGYGYTF.

This chain connects TRBV29-1 to TRBJ2-3, with D possibly TRBD2 on 5 matching bases. In germline, CDR1 is SQVTM, CDR2 ANQGSEA. The CDR3 runs to 14 residues. V was clipped by 2 bases and J by 7 bases, with 16 bases between them. The CDR3 DNA reads as TGCAGCGTTGAACCGGGGATTTCAGTGAATACGCAGTATTTT. It yields the protein CSVEPGISVNTQYF.

The chain recombines TRBV30 with TRBJ1-1; no clear D. Germline-derived CDR1 and CDR2 are GTSNPN and SVGIG (reference sequence). The germline V and J ends were trimmed by 3 bases and 6 bases, with 17 bases remaining between them. This CDR3 is 14 amino acids long. CDR3 nucleotides: TGTGCCTGGAGCCCTGGCCTCGGGAGCGCTGAAGCTTTCTTT. Translating it yields CAWSPGLGSAEAFF.

CDR3 nucleotide sequence: TGTGCCAGCAGTGAAGCGGGGGGACTTGTCAGGAGTACCATATATTTT. Amino acids: CASSEAGGLVRSTIYF. The chain carries TRBV6-1 and TRBJ1-3; maybe TRBD1 (5 bases). The CDR3 is 16 amino acids. Germline V CDR1 and CDR2: MNHNS, SASEGT. V was pared by 0 bases and J by 10 bases, with 19 bases between.

This chain joins TRBV5-4 and TRBJ2-7; 15 positions match TRBD2. CDR1 is SGHNT, CDR2 YYREEE, per germline (reference sequence). The CDR3 covers 16 residues. The V and J ends lost 3 bases and 7 bases, in that order; junction bases with no gene match: 8. The CDR3: CASSSGLAGGPKEQYF. CDR3 nucleotide sequence: TGTGCCAGCAGCTCAGGACTAGCGGGAGGGCCGAAAGAGCAGTACTTC.

This rearrangement joins TRBV4-3 to TRBJ1-1, with D unresolved. V was trimmed by 1 base and J by 2 bases, leaving 8 bases between them. CDR1 and CDR2 (germline): LGHNA, YSLEER. CDR3 length: 14 residues. The CDR3: CASSQAHLNTEAFF. DNA of the CDR3: TGCGCCAGCAGCCAAGCACATCTTAACACTGAAGCTTTCTTT.

V and J are TRBV2 and TRBJ2-7, with a possible D match to TRBD2 (6 bases). The ends were cut back, 5 bases at V and 6 bases at J, with 11 bases in the middle. From germline, CDR1 is SNHLY and CDR2 FYNNEI. The CDR3 spans 12 residues. CDR3 sequence (DNA): TGTGCCAGCAGTAAGGACTATGGCGAGCAGTACTTC. Translating gives CASSKDYGEQYF.

The chain is built from TRBV6-5 and TRBJ2-7; perhaps TRBD2 as D (5 bases). Per germline, CDR1 MNHEY and CDR2 SVGAGI. The CDR3 consists of 14 residues. Trimming shortened V by 5 bases and J by 4 bases, and 15 bases separated the two germline ends. CDR3 residues: CASSMDRDLYEQYF. For the CDR3, the DNA is TGTGCCAGCAGTATGGACCGGGATTTATACGAGCAGTACTTC.

The chain uses TRBV2 and TRBJ2-5; weak D call: TRBD2 (7 bases). V shed 7 bases and J shed 5 bases, with 11 bases lying between them. Germline V gives CDR1 SNHLY, CDR2 FYNNEI. This CDR3 has 12 amino acids. CDR3 sequence: CASMGGQETQYF. CDR3 coding DNA: TGTGCCAGCATGGGGGGGCAGGAGACCCAGTACTTC.

The rearrangement uses TRBV6-6 and TRBJ2-7; TRBD2 agrees at 8 bases. Germline-derived CDR1 and CDR2 are MNHNY and SVGAGI (reference sequence). Trimming took 6 bases from V and 4 from J; bases not matched to a gene: 8. The CDR3 length is 14 residues. The CDR3 region is CASRPSGGEYEQYF. CDR3 sequence (DNA): TGTGCCAGCAGGCCCAGCGGGGGTGAGTACGAGCAGTACTTC.

The chain employs TRBV6-1 and TRBJ2-6; D not certain. V was pared by 7 bases and J by 2 bases, with 12 bases between. Per germline, CDR1 MNHNS and CDR2 SASEGT. The CDR3 runs to 15 residues. The CDR3 nucleotides are TGTGCCAGCACTTTGACCCGGGCTGGGGCCAACGTCCTGACTTTC. Its protein is CASTLTRAGANVLTF.

This rearrangement joins TRBV4-1 to TRBJ2-3; D is unclear. The CDR3 length is 15 residues. Trimming took off 1 base at V and 3 bases at J, with 11 bases between the two ends. Germline V gene data show CDR1 as MGHRA and CDR2 as YSYEKL. The CDR3 DNA sequence: TGCGCCAGCAGCCAAGGAGGTAGTAGTACAGATACGCAGTATTTT. Translation gives CASSQGGSSTDTQYF.

DNA for the CDR3: TGCAGTGCTAGTAGGACTGTGGAGTACTTC. It specifies CSASRTVEYF. J is TRBJ2-5 and V is TRBV20-1; D possibly corresponds to TRBD2 (5 bases). The CDR3 is 10 amino acids. Germline lookup yields CDR1 DFQATT and CDR2 SNEGSKA (reference sequence). V was clipped by 3 bases and J by 12 bases, with 11 bases between them.

The chain combines TRBV29-1 with TRBJ2-7, with 13 bases fitting TRBD2. The trim removed 6 bases at V and 8 bases at J, leaving 13 bases unmatched. From germline, CDR1 is SQVTM and CDR2 ANQGSEA. The CDR3 contains 15 residues. This CDR3 is CSVPSWTSGGLQQYF. CDR3 bases: TGCAGCGTGCCATCTTGGACTAGCGGGGGCCTCCAGCAGTACTTC.

The genes are TRBV7-9 and TRBJ2-7, with TRBD2 matching 10 bases. V shed 2 bases, J shed 7 bases, and the junction held 11 bases outside the gene matches. In germline, CDR1 is SEHNR, CDR2 FQNEAQ (reference sequence). The CDR3 loop spans 16 amino acids. CDR3 region: CASSLNPVAGGGEQYF. CDR3 DNA: TGTGCCAGCAGCTTAAATCCGGTAGCGGGAGGTGGGGAGCAGTACTTC.